The clone carrying this TCR beta chain has only one observation. Antigen: not known. This sample was included in a study of graft-versus-host responses after intestinal transplantation. Turning to the study itself: Each patient got anti-thymocyte globulin induction, then tacrolimus and steroids for roughly 3 years.

Libraries were prepared by immunoSEQ multiplex PCR; TCRdb keeps only in-frame clonotypes and omits some of them. In the table there are roughly 120,000 clones, approximately 93% of which are singletons. This TCR was sampled from a human donor who was the organ donor for an intestinal transplant. This material consisted of unstimulated CD8+ T cells sorted from spleen or lymph node cells, taken before transplant.

CDR3 sequence reads: CASSQLPGLAKNIQYF. CDR3 sequence (DNA): TGCGCCAGCAGCCAACTCCCTGGATTAGCCAAAAACATTCAGTACTTC. The chain has TRBV4-1 and TRBJ2-4, with D unclear. Germline CDR1 is MGHRA and CDR2 is YSYEKL. Trimming shortened V by 2 bases and J by 0 bases, and 11 bases separated the two germline ends. The CDR3 is made up of 16 amino acids.